These 22 T cell receptor beta chains were sequenced from one sample in a study of cytomegalovirus exposure and HLA in healthy donors. Use of 60 Vbeta and 13 Jbeta primers characterized the PCR. Measured with immunoSEQ multiplex PCR; TCRdb has only the in-frame clones, and not every one. The sample lists some 170,000 clones, around 85% seen once, with 3.5% to 5.5% in the top ten. Material for sequencing was PBMCs. Every receptor here comes from a man between 35 and 55 years old in good health and CMV-seronegative.

CDR3 amino acids: CASSPGKPGANVLTF. The DNA of the CDR3 is TGTGCCAGCAGCCCCGGGAAACCTGGGGCCAACGTCCTGACTTTC. V is TRBV7-6 and J is TRBJ2-6, with D tentatively TRBD2 (5 bases). The V end lost 5 bases, the J end lost 2 bases, and 10 bases lay between the germline ends. There are 15 residues in the CDR3. Germline V CDR1 and CDR2: SGHVS, FNYEAQ.

The V gene is TRBV6-5, the J gene TRBJ2-1; 8 bases line up with TRBD2. The length of the CDR3 is 15 residues. V was clipped by 6 bases and J by 2 bases; unmatched bases: 6. CDR1 and CDR2 (germline): MNHEY, SVGAGI. CDR3 protein: CASRRTGGAYNEQFF. The CDR3 region has the DNA TGTGCCAGCAGAAGAACGGGGGGGGCCTACAATGAGCAGTTCTTC.

This clone is medium-sized. The genes are TRBV6-5 and TRBJ1-1; possible D gene TRBD1, 6 bases. Trimming took off 5 bases at V and 6 bases at J, with 13 bases between the two ends. Germline CDR1 reads MNHEY; CDR2 reads SVGAGI. CDR3 length: 13 amino acids. The CDR3 reads CASSRKQGAEAFF. CDR3 nucleotide sequence: TGTGCCAGCAGTAGAAAACAGGGAGCTGAAGCTTTCTTT.

The chain has TRBV27 and TRBJ2-7, with D maybe TRBD1 (6 bases). V was shortened by 6 bases and J by 2 bases, with 11 bases between the two germline ends. CDR3 length: 13 amino acids. Germline loops: CDR1 MNHEY, CDR2 SMNVEV (reference sequence). CDR3 residues: CASSQRQAYEQYF. In DNA, the CDR3 is TGTGCCAGCAGCCAAAGACAGGCCTACGAGCAGTACTTC.

The count of this clone is one. The J gene is TRBJ2-7, the V gene TRBV5-6; 9 bases are a match to TRBD1. CDR1 and CDR2 from the germline V gene are SGHDT and YYEEEE. With V trimmed by 3 bases and J by 4 bases, 5 bases remained unmatched. CDR3 length: 14 amino acids. The CDR3 DNA reads TGTGCCAGCAGCTCCGGGACAGGGAGGTACGAGCAGTACTTC. The encoded protein is CASSSGTGRYEQYF.

V is TRBV2 and J is TRBJ1-2; the D is unclear. The CDR3 covers 13 residues. CDR1 and CDR2 from the germline V gene are SNHLY and FYNNEI. Trimming took off 1 base at V and 9 bases at J, with 12 bases between the two ends. CDR3 coding DNA: TGTGCCAGCAGTGAAGATGTCGAAAGCCGCTACACCTTC. Translation: CASSEDVESRYTF.

The rearrangement links TRBV6-6 to TRBJ2-7; D not resolved. This CDR3 is 11 amino acids long. V dropped 2 bases and J dropped 5 bases, with 4 bases sitting between them. Per the germline V gene, CDR1 is MNHNY and CDR2 is SVGAGI (reference sequence). The CDR3 sequence: CASSYPDEQYF. The CDR3 region has the DNA TGTGCCAGCAGTTACCCCGACGAGCAGTACTTC.

This clone was recorded once. Here the CDR3 DNA reads TGTGCCAGCAGATCTCTACTCCGGGACACAGACGAGCAGTACTTC. It specifies CASRSLLRDTDEQYF. The genes are TRBV27 and TRBJ2-7; D perhaps matches TRBD1 (6 bases). Germline lookup yields CDR1 MNHEY and CDR2 SMNVEV (reference sequence). The ends were cut back, 6 bases at V and 5 bases at J, with 20 bases in the middle. CDR3 length equals 15 residues.

V and J are TRBV4-3 and TRBJ2-7; 9 nucleotides align to TRBD1. The CDR3 is 15 amino acids. J gave up 2 bases and V 3 bases, and 5 bases lay outside the gene matches. CDR1 LGHNA and CDR2 YSLEER come from the germline V gene. The CDR3 DNA follows: TGCGCCAGCAGCCACCTACAGGGGGCAACCTACGAGCAGTACTTC. Translating it yields CASSHLQGATYEQYF.

Only a few counts were recorded for this clone. The chain combines TRBV5-5 with TRBJ2-2; 11 nucleotides align to TRBD1. V trimming: 3 bases; J trimming: 6 bases; junction bases outside the gene matches: 10. The CDR3 extends over 17 amino acids. Germline-derived CDR1 and CDR2 are SGHKS and YYEKEE (reference sequence). CDR3 sequence (DNA): TGTGCCAGCAGCTACCGGGACAGGGGGTTACAAGCCGGGGAGCTGTTTTTT. It is translated as CASSYRDRGLQAGELFF.

This chain connects TRBV11-2 to TRBJ1-1, with D possibly being TRBD1 (6 bases). The CDR3 is 15 residues long. Trimming stripped 4 bases from V and 6 bases from J, with 18 bases between. CDR1 and CDR2 (germline): SGHAT, FQNNGV. The CDR3 protein is CASSSSDSLNAEAFF. CDR3 nucleotides: TGTGCCAGCAGCTCCTCGGACAGTCTTAACGCTGAAGCTTTCTTT.

This clone was seen more than once but under ten times. The V gene is TRBV19, the J gene TRBJ1-1; 9 positions match TRBD1. V trimming: 8 bases; J trimming: 2 bases; junction bases outside the gene matches: 15. Per germline, CDR1 LNHDA and CDR2 SQIVND (reference sequence). This CDR3 comprises 17 residues. CDR3 region: CASFPRGTGYPNTEAFF. Here the CDR3 DNA reads TGTGCCAGTTTTCCCAGGGGGACAGGGTACCCTAACACTGAAGCTTTCTTT.

V gene TRBV28 combines with J gene TRBJ2-5; 16 nucleotides match TRBD2. The germline CDR1 and CDR2 sequences are MDHEN and SYDVKM. The CDR3 contains 19 residues. Losses at the gene ends were 6 bases for V and 5 bases for J; bases not matched to a gene: 15. The CDR3 bases are TGTGCCAGCAGCCAAAAACCGGGACTAGCGGGGGGGAAAGGGGAGACCCAGTACTTC. This sequence encodes CASSQKPGLAGGKGETQYF.

The chain links TRBV7-9 to TRBJ2-1, with TRBD1 as a possible D gene (6 bases). The CDR3 contains 13 residues. The germline gives CDR1 SEHNR, CDR2 FQNEAQ (reference sequence). The ends were cut back, 5 bases at V and 8 bases at J, with 13 bases in the middle. CDR3 DNA: TGTGCCAGCAGCCTAACAGGGTTCGATGAGCAGTTCTTC. Translated, it gives CASSLTGFDEQFF.

Remarks on this clone: Other nucleotide sequences in the sample specify the same CDR3. The chain carries TRBV13 and TRBJ2-5; 7 nucleotides agree with TRBD1. Trimming cost V 5 bases and J 5 bases; bases outside gene matches: 8. From germline, CDR1 is PRHDT and CDR2 FYEKMQ (reference sequence). This CDR3 comprises 14 residues. The CDR3 DNA reads as TGTGCCAGCAGCCTCTACAGGGGCGTCGAGACCCAGTACTTC. Protein product: CASSLYRGVETQYF.

This chain connects TRBV5-6 to TRBJ2-3, with 11 positions matching TRBD2. The V and J ends lost 4 bases and 3 bases, in that order; junction bases with no gene match: 4. Germline CDR1 reads SGHDT; CDR2 reads YYEEEE. The length of the CDR3 is 15 residues. CDR3 loop: CASSQGLAATDTQYF. For the CDR3, the DNA is TGTGCCAGCAGCCAGGGACTAGCGGCTACAGATACGCAGTATTTT.

The genes are TRBV6-5 and TRBJ2-3, with 8 bases that match TRBD2. The CDR3 loop spans 15 amino acids. V gave up 8 bases and J gave up 2 bases; unmatched junction bases: 9. Germline lookup yields CDR1 MNHEY and CDR2 SVGAGI. CDR3 DNA: TGTGCCAGCTCCCGGGGGGGTGGGGTCACAGATACGCAGTATTTT. This encodes CASSRGGGVTDTQYF.

This sequence joins TRBV7-9 and TRBJ2-1; no reliable D call. Germline lookup yields CDR1 SEHNR and CDR2 FQNEAQ (reference sequence). CDR3 length: 13 residues. V shed 2 bases and J shed 6 bases, with 8 bases lying between them. Here the CDR3 reads CASSLTMANEQFF. CDR3 sequence (DNA): TGTGCCAGCAGCTTAACTATGGCCAATGAGCAGTTCTTC.

The sample holds one count of this clone. The rearrangement joins TRBV15 to TRBJ2-5, with no clear D. The V gene's germline CDR1 is LNHNV and CDR2 YYDKDF (reference sequence). Between the trimmed V and J ends, which lost 8 bases and 0 bases, there was a span of 7 bases. This CDR3 comprises 12 residues. For the CDR3, the DNA is TGTGCCACCTCCCCTGACCAAGAGACCCAGTACTTC. This gives the protein CATSPDQETQYF.

This chain uses TRBV9 with TRBJ2-7; D is undetermined. V lost 0 bases to trimming and J lost 4 bases, with 11 bases between them. The germline V gene has CDR1 SGDLS and CDR2 YYNGEE. There are 14 residues in the CDR3. This CDR3 is CASSVGALSYEQYF. The CDR3 DNA is TGTGCCAGCAGCGTAGGGGCTCTTTCTTACGAGCAGTACTTC.

This CDR3 reads CASSSSGGPNQPQHF. The CDR3, as DNA: TGTGCCAGCAGTTCATCAGGGGGCCCCAATCAGCCCCAGCATTTT. The rearrangement links TRBV6-5 to TRBJ1-5; 8 nucleotides agree with TRBD1. The CDR3 consists of 15 residues. CDR1 MNHEY and CDR2 SVGAGI come from the germline V gene. J was trimmed by 3 bases and V by 4 bases; bases with no gene match: 5.

The chain combines TRBV13 with TRBJ2-5, with D possibly matching TRBD1 (5 bases). Germline assignment: CDR1 PRHDT and CDR2 FYEKMQ (reference sequence). Trimming removed 0 bases at V and 5 bases at J, with 13 bases between. This CDR3 region has 15 residues. The CDR3 loop is CASSLGKGLRETQYF. The DNA for the CDR3 is TGTGCCAGCAGCTTAGGCAAGGGGCTCCGGGAGACCCAGTACTTC.